This T cell receptor beta chain emerged from a study of T cell responses to AZD1222 COVID-19 vaccine. Study-level results: Spike was spanned by vaccine-associated CD4 TCRs, which were dominant at 160-218 and 743-854. Clonal diversity was possibly underestimated; the donors were predominantly white British and more often female. Baseline seropositivity occurred in only a handful of AZD1222 recipients. The reported proportion of spike-specific TCRs targeting unmutated variant regions was nearly half.

To note about this clone: Its antigen is as yet unknown.

Sequencing used immunoSEQ multiplex PCR; TCRdb keeps in-frame clones, though not all of them. The table lists some 120,000 clones, 75% to 90% of them singletons. CDR1 and CDR2 from the germline V gene are SEHNR and FQNEAQ (reference sequence). This CDR3 contains 14 residues. The V gene lost 1 base and the J gene lost 2 bases, with 5 bases spanning the gap. The receptor was derived from an adult in good health. The specimen was peripheral blood, collected on day 0 of AZD1222 vaccination. This chain uses TRBV7-9 with TRBJ1-4; no definite D call. The CDR3 is CASSLGQTNEKLFF. As DNA, the CDR3 is TGTGCCAGCAGCTTAGGTCAGACTAATGAAAAACTGTTTTTT.